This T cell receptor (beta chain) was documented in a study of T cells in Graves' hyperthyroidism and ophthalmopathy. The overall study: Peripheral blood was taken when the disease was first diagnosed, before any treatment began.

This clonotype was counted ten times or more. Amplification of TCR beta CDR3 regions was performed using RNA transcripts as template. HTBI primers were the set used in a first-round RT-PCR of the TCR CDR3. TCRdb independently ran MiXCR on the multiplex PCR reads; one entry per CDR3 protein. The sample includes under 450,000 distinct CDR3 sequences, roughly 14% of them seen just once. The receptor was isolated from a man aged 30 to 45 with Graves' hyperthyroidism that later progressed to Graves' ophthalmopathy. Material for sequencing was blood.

The CDR3 DNA sequence: TGTGCCAGCAGGACCTTAGTTTCGGGGGGACTGCGCAACACTGAAGCTTTCTTT. It yields the protein CASRTLVSGGLRNTEAFF. The rearrangement joins TRBV28 to TRBJ1-1; perhaps TRBD1 as D (5 bases). The V gene lost 6 bases and the J gene lost 2 bases, with 25 bases spanning the gap. The CDR3 is 18 residues long. CDR1 and CDR2 (germline): MDHEN, SYDVKM.